Listed here is a single T cell receptor (beta chain). With roughly 16 and 10 cycles respectively, two nested PCRs were carried out on TCRalpha and TCRbeta cDNA. Reprocessing the 5' RACE reads, TCRdb reports a single entry for every CDR3 protein and omits DNA. The sample's table shows approximately 330,000 distinct CDR3 sequences. Germline lookup yields CDR1 SGHKS and CDR2 YYEKEE (reference sequence). The CDR3 loop spans 14 amino acids. The data are from a study of monozygotic twins with inflammatory bowel disease. The specimen was blood. This chain links TRBV5-5 with TRBJ1-4; TCRdb's D call, TRBD1, is unchecked because there is no DNA. This TCR was recovered from a human donor with ulcerative colitis or Crohn's disease, or a healthy co-twin of an affected twin (not recorded which). The CDR3 loop reads CASSPGTANEKLFF. Full variable domain (outside the CDR3, taken from reference TRBV5-5 and TRBJ1-4): DAGVTQSPTHLIKTRGQQVTLRCSPISGHKSVSWYQQVLGQGPQFIFQYYEKEERGRGNFPDRFSARQFPNYSSELNVNALLLGDSALYLCASSPGTANEKLFFGSGTQLSVL.